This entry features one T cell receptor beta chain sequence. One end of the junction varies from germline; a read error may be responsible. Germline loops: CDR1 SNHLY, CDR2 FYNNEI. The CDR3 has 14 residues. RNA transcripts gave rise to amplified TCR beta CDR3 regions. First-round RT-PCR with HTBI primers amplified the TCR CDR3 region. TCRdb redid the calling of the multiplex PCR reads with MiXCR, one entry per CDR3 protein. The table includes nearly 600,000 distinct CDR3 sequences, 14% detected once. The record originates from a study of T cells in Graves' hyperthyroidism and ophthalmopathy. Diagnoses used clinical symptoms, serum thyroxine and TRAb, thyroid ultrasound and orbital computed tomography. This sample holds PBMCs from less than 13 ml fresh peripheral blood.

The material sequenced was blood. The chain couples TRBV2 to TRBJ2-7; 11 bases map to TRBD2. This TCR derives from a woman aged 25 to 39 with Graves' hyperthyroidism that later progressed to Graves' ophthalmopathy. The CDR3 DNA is TGTGCCAGCACCTTGACTAGCGGGGTCAACGAGCAGTCCTTC. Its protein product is CASTLTSGVNEQSF.